Listed below are T cell receptor beta chains from one sample, sequenced in a study of shared clonotypes between healthy human individuals. Clones were sequenced by immunoSEQ multiplex PCR, and TCRdb holds only the in-frame ones, with some missing. There are 450,000 to 700,000 clones in the sample; less than 97% occur only once, and 0.09% to 0.13% lies in the top ten. Sequenced sample: naive CD8+ T cells sorted from blood. The receptors shown here come from a woman between 25 and 40 years old in good health. CDR3s include the opening cysteine and the closing phenylalanine or tryptophan. A D gene is named only where the DNA matches it firmly. Some rows mark clone size as missing; the rest say once, few, many or name a class of expanded clone.

abundance: -
d_gene: -
v_gene: TRBV29-1
j_gene: TRBJ2-2
CDR3aa: CSVDYGSTGELFF
CDR3nt: TGCAGCGTTGATTATGGGTCCACCGGGGAGCTGTTTTTT

abundance: -
d_gene: -
v_gene: TRBV19
j_gene: TRBJ2-7
CDR3aa: CASSSYGGSYEQYF
CDR3nt: TGTGCCAGTAGTTCCTACGGGGGCTCCTACGAGCAGTACTTC

abundance: -
d_gene: -
v_gene: TRBV5-6
j_gene: TRBJ2-7
CDR3aa: CASSLLYAAAYEQYF
CDR3nt: TGTGCCAGCAGCCTCTTGTACGCAGCCGCCTACGAGCAGTACTTC

abundance: -
d_gene: -
v_gene: TRBV7-2
j_gene: TRBJ2-3
CDR3aa: CASSLGSTDTQYF
CDR3nt: TGTGCCAGCAGCTTAGGTAGCACAGATACGCAGTATTTT

abundance: once
d_gene: -
v_gene: TRBV27
j_gene: TRBJ2-7
CDR3aa: CASSFGSAYEQYF
CDR3nt: TGTGCCAGCAGTTTCGGTAGTGCCTACGAGCAGTACTTC

abundance: -
d_gene: -
v_gene: TRBV7-9
j_gene: TRBJ2-7
CDR3aa: CASSPGGPNLYEQYF
CDR3nt: TGTGCCAGCAGCCCAGGGGGGCCTAATTTATACGAGCAGTACTTC

abundance: -
d_gene: TRBD2
v_gene: TRBV4-1
j_gene: TRBJ2-1
CDR3aa: CASSRGLAATHEQFF
CDR3nt: TGCGCCAGCAGCCGCGGACTAGCGGCGACACATGAGCAGTTCTTC

abundance: few
d_gene: -
v_gene: TRBV5-4
j_gene: TRBJ1-2
CDR3aa: CATLGADYGYTF
CDR3nt: TGTGCCACCCTGGGGGCAGACTATGGCTACACCTTC

abundance: -
d_gene: -
v_gene: TRBV13
j_gene: TRBJ2-5
CDR3aa: CASSSGEETQYF
CDR3nt: TGTGCCAGCAGCTCCGGGGAGGAGACCCAGTACTTC

abundance: -
d_gene: TRBD2
v_gene: TRBV5-6
j_gene: TRBJ2-1
CDR3aa: CASSEGLAGGYNEQFF
CDR3nt: TGTGCCAGCAGCGAAGGACTAGCGGGAGGTTACAATGAGCAGTTCTTC

abundance: -
d_gene: TRBD2
v_gene: TRBV28
j_gene: TRBJ2-1
CDR3aa: CASSLLLAGDYEQFF
CDR3nt: TGTGCCAGCAGTTTACTACTAGCGGGAGACTATGAGCAGTTCTTC

abundance: -
d_gene: -
v_gene: TRBV19
j_gene: TRBJ2-4
CDR3aa: CASMGSSFIQYF
CDR3nt: TGTGCCAGTATGGGGTCCAGTTTTATTCAGTACTTC

abundance: -
d_gene: -
v_gene: TRBV14
j_gene: TRBJ2-1
CDR3aa: CASSRAGTQVPFGNEQFF
CDR3nt: TGTGCCAGCAGCCGCGCCGGGACACAAGTTCCTTTTGGAAATGAGCAGTTCTTC

abundance: -
d_gene: -
v_gene: TRBV9
j_gene: TRBJ2-2
CDR3aa: CASSVVSRTGELFF
CDR3nt: TGTGCCAGCAGCGTAGTATCTCGGACCGGGGAGCTGTTTTTT

abundance: once
d_gene: -
v_gene: TRBV28
j_gene: TRBJ2-5
CDR3aa: CTSSLTAGAQETQYF
CDR3nt: TGTACCAGCAGTTTGACGGCAGGGGCGCAAGAGACCCAGTACTTC

abundance: -
d_gene: TRBD1
v_gene: TRBV19
j_gene: TRBJ1-1
CDR3aa: CASSMYQGVNTEAFF
CDR3nt: TGTGCCAGTAGTATGTATCAGGGGGTGAACACTGAAGCTTTCTTT

abundance: -
d_gene: TRBD2
v_gene: TRBV9
j_gene: TRBJ2-1
CDR3aa: CASSVDGGSTNEQFF
CDR3nt: TGTGCCAGCAGCGTAGACGGCGGGAGCACCAATGAGCAGTTCTTC

abundance: -
d_gene: -
v_gene: TRBV6-5
j_gene: TRBJ1-5
CDR3aa: CASSYGPANQPQHF
CDR3nt: TGTGCCAGCAGTTACGGTCCCGCCAATCAGCCCCAGCATTTT

abundance: -
d_gene: TRBD2
v_gene: TRBV13
j_gene: TRBJ2-5
CDR3aa: CASSMTSGTETQYF
CDR3nt: TGTGCCAGCAGCATGACTAGCGGGACGGAGACCCAGTACTTC

abundance: -
d_gene: -
v_gene: TRBV27
j_gene: TRBJ1-1
CDR3aa: CASSLHYRVDTEAFF
CDR3nt: TGTGCCAGCAGTTTACATTACAGGGTGGACACTGAAGCTTTCTTT

abundance: -
d_gene: TRBD2
v_gene: TRBV5-8
j_gene: TRBJ2-7
CDR3aa: CASTQIGRGYEQYF
CDR3nt: TGTGCCAGCACCCAAATAGGGAGGGGCTACGAGCAGTACTTC

abundance: -
d_gene: -
v_gene: TRBV7-8
j_gene: TRBJ1-1
CDR3aa: CASSLGGVNTEAFF
CDR3nt: TGTGCCAGCAGCTTAGGCGGGGTGAACACTGAAGCTTTCTTT

abundance: -
d_gene: TRBD1
v_gene: TRBV5-4
j_gene: TRBJ1-2
CDR3aa: CASSGQGNYGYTF
CDR3nt: TGTGCCAGCAGCGGACAGGGGAACTATGGCTACACCTTC

abundance: -
d_gene: -
v_gene: TRBV19
j_gene: TRBJ2-2
CDR3aa: CASRFTGELFF
CDR3nt: TGTGCCAGTCGATTCACCGGGGAGCTGTTTTTT

abundance: -
d_gene: TRBD1
v_gene: TRBV28
j_gene: TRBJ1-1
CDR3aa: CASRTGTGWEAFF
CDR3nt: TGTGCCAGCAGGACCGGGACAGGGTGGGAAGCTTTCTTT

abundance: -
d_gene: -
v_gene: TRBV9
j_gene: TRBJ1-1
CDR3aa: CASSANRVNTEAFF
CDR3nt: TGTGCCAGCAGCGCCAACAGGGTGAACACTGAAGCTTTCTTT

abundance: -
d_gene: -
v_gene: TRBV5-4
j_gene: TRBJ1-2
CDR3aa: CASSHPTDNYGYTF
CDR3nt: TGTGCCAGCAGCCATCCGACAGATAACTATGGCTACACCTTC

abundance: -
d_gene: TRBD2
v_gene: TRBV19
j_gene: TRBJ2-7
CDR3aa: CASSVTSGTSYEQYF
CDR3nt: TGTGCCAGTAGTGTGACTAGCGGGACCTCCTACGAGCAGTACTTC

abundance: -
d_gene: TRBD1
v_gene: TRBV29-1
j_gene: TRBJ1-2
CDR3aa: CSDRTTGGYGYTF
CDR3nt: TGCAGCGATCGCACAACAGGGGGCTATGGCTACACCTTC

abundance: -
d_gene: -
v_gene: TRBV7-9
j_gene: TRBJ2-1
CDR3aa: CASSFSPGVGQFF
CDR3nt: TGTGCCAGCAGCTTTTCGCCAGGGGTCGGGCAGTTCTTC

abundance: once
d_gene: TRBD2
v_gene: TRBV28
j_gene: TRBJ2-3
CDR3aa: CASSLLAGHTDTQYF
CDR3nt: TGTGCCAGCAGTTTATTAGCGGGACACACAGATACGCAGTATTTT

abundance: few
d_gene: -
v_gene: TRBV20-1
j_gene: TRBJ1-4
CDR3aa: CSARQEKLFF
CDR3nt: TGCAGTGCTAGGCAGGAAAAACTGTTTTTT

abundance: -
d_gene: TRBD2
v_gene: TRBV9
j_gene: TRBJ2-2
CDR3aa: CASSPGTSGNTGELFF
CDR3nt: TGTGCCAGCAGCCCAGGGACTAGCGGGAACACCGGGGAGCTGTTTTTT

abundance: -
d_gene: -
v_gene: TRBV5-5
j_gene: TRBJ2-3
CDR3aa: CATGVDLLLDTQYF
CDR3nt: TGTGCCACCGGTGTGGACCTTCTCCTCGATACGCAGTATTTT

abundance: -
d_gene: -
v_gene: TRBV6-1
j_gene: TRBJ1-1
CDR3aa: CASSEARVLQGYGEAFF
CDR3nt: TGTGCCAGCAGTGAAGCGCGGGTTCTACAGGGATATGGTGAAGCTTTCTTT

abundance: once
d_gene: -
v_gene: TRBV9
j_gene: TRBJ1-3
CDR3aa: CASSTSGNTIYF
CDR3nt: TGTGCCAGCAGCACCTCTGGAAACACCATATATTTT

abundance: -
d_gene: -
v_gene: TRBV5-8
j_gene: TRBJ1-4
CDR3aa: CASSLSGARFTNEKLFF
CDR3nt: TGTGCCAGCAGCTTGTCAGGGGCGCGGTTTACTAATGAAAAACTGTTTTTT

abundance: -
d_gene: -
v_gene: TRBV5-4
j_gene: TRBJ2-7
CDR3aa: CAVASSYEQYF
CDR3nt: TGTGCCGTAGCGAGCTCCTACGAGCAGTACTTC

abundance: -
d_gene: -
v_gene: TRBV19
j_gene: TRBJ1-5
CDR3aa: CASSIPVTSNQPQHF
CDR3nt: TGTGCCAGTAGTATACCGGTCACTAGCAATCAGCCCCAGCATTTT

abundance: -
d_gene: -
v_gene: TRBV27
j_gene: TRBJ2-4
CDR3aa: CASSLRGDGIQYF
CDR3nt: TGTGCCAGCAGTTTAAGGGGGGACGGCATTCAGTACTTC

abundance: -
d_gene: TRBD1
v_gene: TRBV19
j_gene: TRBJ1-1
CDR3aa: CASSIGTGMDTEAFF
CDR3nt: TGTGCCAGTAGTATAGGGACAGGGATGGACACTGAAGCTTTCTTT

abundance: once
d_gene: -
v_gene: TRBV28
j_gene: TRBJ2-2
CDR3aa: CASSLTGTGELFF
CDR3nt: TGTGCCAGCAGTTTAACCGGCACCGGGGAGCTGTTTTTT

abundance: -
d_gene: -
v_gene: TRBV13
j_gene: TRBJ1-1
CDR3aa: CASSRLLVDKNTEAFF
CDR3nt: TGTGCCAGCAGCCGGCTCCTGGTGGACAAGAACACTGAAGCTTTCTTT

abundance: -
d_gene: TRBD2
v_gene: TRBV27
j_gene: TRBJ2-3
CDR3aa: CASSLRAGGIDTQYF
CDR3nt: TGTGCCAGCAGTTTACGAGCGGGAGGAATAGATACGCAGTATTTT

abundance: once
d_gene: TRBD1
v_gene: TRBV29-1
j_gene: TRBJ2-7
CDR3aa: CSVTGTAYEQYF
CDR3nt: TGCAGCGTAACCGGGACAGCCTACGAGCAGTACTTC

abundance: -
d_gene: -
v_gene: TRBV7-6
j_gene: TRBJ2-7
CDR3aa: CASSLMGLTYEQYF
CDR3nt: TGTGCCAGCAGCTTAATGGGTTTGACCTACGAGCAGTACTTC

abundance: -
d_gene: TRBD2
v_gene: TRBV7-6
j_gene: TRBJ2-7
CDR3aa: CASSTLTSGRELYEQYF
CDR3nt: TGTGCCAGCAGCACTTTGACTAGCGGGAGGGAACTCTACGAGCAGTACTTC

abundance: once
d_gene: -
v_gene: TRBV27
j_gene: TRBJ2-7
CDR3aa: CASSLGGRSYEQYF
CDR3nt: TGTGCCAGCAGTTTAGGTGGGAGAAGCTACGAGCAGTACTTC

abundance: -
d_gene: -
v_gene: TRBV6-1
j_gene: TRBJ2-1
CDR3aa: CATVMGEQFF
CDR3nt: TGTGCCACGGTTATGGGGGAGCAGTTCTTC

abundance: once
d_gene: -
v_gene: TRBV28
j_gene: TRBJ1-5
CDR3aa: CATDLGPGMKPQHF
CDR3nt: TGTGCCACCGACCTCGGACCGGGAATGAAGCCCCAGCATTTT

abundance: -
d_gene: TRBD1
v_gene: TRBV6-1
j_gene: TRBJ1-3
CDR3aa: CASSGDRLGNTIYF
CDR3nt: TGTGCCAGCAGTGGGGACAGGCTTGGAAACACCATATATTTT

abundance: -
d_gene: TRBD1
v_gene: TRBV28
j_gene: TRBJ1-5
CDR3aa: CASSLRDRGRQPQHF
CDR3nt: TGTGCCAGCAGTCTCCGGGACAGGGGTCGTCAGCCCCAGCATTTT

abundance: -
d_gene: TRBD2
v_gene: TRBV27
j_gene: TRBJ2-7
CDR3aa: CASSSSSGTGEQYF
CDR3nt: TGTGCCAGCAGTTCGTCTAGCGGGACTGGCGAGCAGTACTTC

abundance: -
d_gene: TRBD2
v_gene: TRBV15
j_gene: TRBJ2-1
CDR3aa: CATSAGGPFNEQFF
CDR3nt: TGTGCCACCAGCGCGGGAGGGCCTTTCAATGAGCAGTTCTTC

abundance: -
d_gene: TRBD1
v_gene: TRBV23-1
j_gene: TRBJ2-5
CDR3aa: CASFMGRYTGEQYF
CDR3nt: TGCGCCAGCTTCATGGGACGGTATACAGGGGAGCAGTACTTC